This T cell receptor (beta chain) was captured by sequencing in a study of Graves' ophthalmopathy and Graves' hyperthyroidism. Study outcomes and limitations: The model's prediction of ophthalmopathy progression had 70.59% sensitivity and approximately 72% specificity. In blood appeared most of the expanded thyroid clonotypes whose frequency exceeded 0.001.

RNA transcripts were the source from which TCR beta CDR3 regions were amplified. HTBI primers primed a first-round RT-PCR, and a second-round multiplex PCR followed. One entry per CDR3 protein, called by TCRdb with MiXCR from the multiplex PCR reads. The sample contains hundreds of thousands of distinct CDR3 sequences, about 20% of which appear only once. Clinical symptoms and serum thyroxine were used for diagnosis; TRAb, thyroid ultrasound and orbital computed tomography were also relied on. From fresh peripheral blood, 8 to 10 ml in volume, the PBMCs were obtained. Ten or more counts support this clonotype. Its matching antigen is unknown. Germline CDR1 and CDR2: LGHDT and YNNKEL (reference sequence). The CDR3 length is 15 residues. Trimming pared 4 bases from V and 7 bases from J, leaving 17 bases between.

Sequencing was carried out using peripheral blood. The chain employs TRBV3-1 and TRBJ1-3, with a possible D match to TRBD1 (5 bases). The sequence derives from a young woman with stable Graves' hyperthyroidism. Some clones in this sample may be carry-over from other donors' samples. The CDR3 nucleotides read TGTGCCAGCAGCCCAGAGGGACGGATTGCGAACACCATATATTTT. This codes for CASSPEGRIANTIYF.